A single sample gave rise to the 21 T cell receptor beta chains below, sequenced in a study of T cell repertoires in cytomegalovirus infection (dated by TCRdb to between 2018 and 2021). Sequencing used an Illumina HiSeq 1500. TCRdb reworked the public reads: Q25 trimming with fastp, MiXCR clone assembly, productive beta chains retained. Rows with a matching CDR3 protein are joined into one entry that keeps the most common DNA and genes. The sample table records some 300,000 distinct CDR3 sequences; roughly 15% of these occur just once. The biggest ten clones account for around 13% of the sample. Sequences were obtained from PBMCs. The receptors derive from a human donor in good health (CMV status not recorded). Some clones in this sample may be carry-over from other donors' samples.

This clonotype was detected ten times or more. The gene calls are TRBV7-2 and TRBJ1-6; 9 positions match TRBD1. The CDR3 is 19 residues long. The germline V gene encodes CDR1 SGHTA and CDR2 FQGNSA. The trim removed 4 bases at V and 0 bases at J, leaving 10 bases unmatched. Here the CDR3 reads CASSSSWDRASSYNSPLHF. Written as DNA, the CDR3 is TGTGCCAGCAGCTCCAGCTGGGACAGGGCTAGCTCCTATAATTCACCCCTCCACTTT.

The sample holds a few counts of this clonotype. The gene calls are TRBV4-1 and TRBJ2-1; 12 bases are shared with TRBD2. V was pared by 7 bases and J by 6 bases, with 7 bases of the junction left unmatched. Per germline, CDR1 MGHRA and CDR2 YSYEKL. The CDR3 consists of 15 residues. CDR3 loop: CASTAGTSGFNEQFF. CDR3 bases: TGCGCCAGCACCGCCGGGACTAGCGGGTTCAATGAGCAGTTCTTC.

The rearrangement uses TRBV5-1 and TRBJ1-6; a weak D match, TRBD1 (5 bases). The CDR3 runs 15 residues. Germline CDR1 reads SGHRS; CDR2 reads YFSETQ. V lost 4 bases and J lost 7, with 15 bases in between. The CDR3 is CASSPIAGLNSPLHF. CDR3 DNA sequence: TGCGCCAGCAGCCCCATTGCAGGGTTGAATTCACCCCTCCACTTT.

This clonotype was detected a few times. The genes are TRBV20-1 and TRBJ1-4; 9 nucleotides align to TRBD1. V was clipped by 0 bases and J by 8 bases; unmatched bases: 13. Germline V gene data show CDR1 as DFQATT and CDR2 as SNEGSKA (reference sequence). The CDR3 length is 17 residues. CDR3 DNA sequence: TGCAGTGCTAGAGATCCATCCTGGGGGACAGGGAACGAAAAACTGTTTTTT. This codes for CSARDPSWGTGNEKLFF.

This clonotype occurred a few times. The V call is TRBV12-3 or TRBV12-4, the J call TRBJ2-2; D not resolved. V dropped 0 bases and J dropped 6 bases, with 2 bases sitting between them. This CDR3 has 12 amino acids. The CDR3 region is CASSLAPGELFF. Written as DNA, the CDR3 is TGTGCCAGCAGTTTAGCGCCCGGGGAGCTGTTTTTT.

This clonotype was detected many times. V usage is TRBV28 and J usage is TRBJ1-2; 9 nucleotides align to TRBD1. V trimming: 7 bases; J trimming: 2 bases; junction bases outside the gene matches: 11. Germline CDR1 reads MDHEN; CDR2 reads SYDVKM. CDR3 size: 16 residues. DNA of the CDR3: TGTGCCAGCAAAGACCGGGGACAGGGCCCAAACTATGGCTACACCTTC. Encoded protein: CASKDRGQGPNYGYTF.

The DNA of the CDR3 is TGTGCTAGTGGTTTGGACACTCAGCCCCAGCATTTT. It translates to CASGLDTQPQHF. This chain links TRBV12-5 with TRBJ1-5; D uncertain. The CDR3 has 12 residues. From germline, CDR1 is LGHNT and CDR2 FRNRAP. V gave up 1 base and J gave up 6 bases, with 4 bases separating them.

The chain combines TRBV6-2 or TRBV6-3 with TRBJ2-5, with D uncertain. The CDR3 sequence is 16 residues long. Trimming removed 2 bases at V and 1 base at J, with 14 bases between. Germline V lookup: CDR1 MNHEY, CDR2 SVGEGT. The CDR3: CASSYSTATTQETQYF. Written as DNA, the CDR3 is TGTGCCAGCAGTTACAGCACAGCAACAACCCAAGAGACCCAGTACTTC.

The chain has TRBV20-1 and TRBJ1-5, with 7 bases fitting TRBD1. This CDR3 spans 16 amino acids. Germline V CDR1 and CDR2: DFQATT, SNEGSKA (reference sequence). Losses at the gene ends were 5 bases for V and 0 bases for J; bases not matched to a gene: 10. CDR3 sequence: CSASPGTANSNQPQHF. The CDR3 nucleotides are TGCAGTGCTTCCCCGGGGACAGCGAATAGCAATCAGCCCCAGCATTTT.

This clonotype was detected a few times. The chain joins TRBV6-2 or TRBV6-3 to TRBJ2-5; 8 bases map to TRBD2. There are 13 residues in the CDR3. V lost 10 bases and J lost 4; bases outside the gene matches: 8. Germline loops: CDR1 MNHEY, CDR2 SVGEGT. This chain's CDR3 is CAISRGAGETQYF. The DNA for the CDR3 is TGTGCCATCTCGCGGGGGGCTGGAGAGACCCAGTACTTC.

This clonotype has just a few counts. This chain joins TRBV12-3 or TRBV12-4 and TRBJ1-2, with D possibly being TRBD1 (6 bases). The CDR3 has 14 amino acids. The V and J ends lost 5 bases and 8 bases respectively, with 18 bases between them. Here the CDR3 reads CASSQTTGLRGYTF. The CDR3 DNA sequence: TGTGCCAGCAGTCAAACGACAGGCCTCCGGGGCTACACCTTC.

This clonotype was detected only a few times. The chain has TRBV18 and TRBJ2-7, with TRBD2 identical over 9 bases. After removal of 0 bases from V and 3 bases from J, the junction contained 3 bases not matched to a gene. Germline assignment: CDR1 KGHSH and CDR2 LQKENI. The CDR3 is 15 amino acids. This chain's CDR3 is CASSPPLAGHYEQYF. CDR3 sequence (DNA): TGTGCCAGCTCACCACCTCTAGCGGGGCACTACGAGCAGTACTTC.

This clonotype was counted only a few times. The rearrangement uses TRBV12-3 or TRBV12-4 and TRBJ2-7, with D tentatively TRBD2 (5 bases). The CDR3 covers 13 residues. The germline V and J ends were trimmed by 6 bases and 5 bases, with 14 bases remaining between them. The CDR3, as DNA: TGTGCCAGCAGACAAAGCTCGGGGAACGAGCAGTACTTC. It translates to CASRQSSGNEQYF.

This clonotype was found many times. The genes are TRBV24-1 and TRBJ2-1; possibly TRBD1 for D (5 bases). CDR1 and CDR2 (germline): KGHDR, SFDVKD. The CDR3 has 15 amino acids. The germline V and J ends were trimmed by 1 base and 2 bases, with 8 bases remaining between them. CDR3 nucleotide sequence: TGTGCCACCAGTGATTTAGGCAGGGCCTACAATGAGCAGTTCTTC. Translated: CATSDLGRAYNEQFF.

The rearrangement links TRBV6-2 or TRBV6-3 to TRBJ2-2; TRBD1 matches 9 bases. There are 14 residues in the CDR3. Per germline, CDR1 MNHEY and CDR2 SVGEGT. V was pared by 4 bases and J by 8 bases, with 5 bases of the junction left unmatched. The CDR3 DNA sequence: TGTGCCAGCAGTTGGGACAGGGATAAAGGGGAGCTGTTTTTT. Its protein is CASSWDRDKGELFF.

There are many counts of this clonotype. One end of the junction does not line up with germline, which may come from a read error. The chain recombines TRBV7-7 with TRBJ2-2; D gene ambiguous. Germline V CDR1 and CDR2: SSHAT, FNYEAQ (reference sequence). The CDR3 covers 14 residues. CDR3 coding DNA: TGTGCTAGCAGCCCGGGTCTCAGCAGCGGGGAGCTGTTTTTT. It is translated as CASSPGLSSGELFF.

The V call is TRBV5-4, the J call TRBJ2-3; TRBD2 is a possible D gene (6 bases). The CDR3 extends over 14 amino acids. Germline CDR1 is SGHNT and CDR2 is YYREEE (reference sequence). The ends were cut back, 4 bases at V and 1 base at J, with 10 bases in the middle. The CDR3 reads CASSVSGRTDTQYF. For the CDR3, the DNA is TGTGCCAGCAGCGTTAGCGGTCGCACAGATACGCAGTATTTT.

This clonotype has ten or more counts. The chain combines TRBV6-2 or TRBV6-3 with TRBJ2-1; the D is unclear. In germline, CDR1 is MNHEY, CDR2 SVGEGT. The CDR3 contains 14 residues. The V and J ends lost 5 bases and 0 bases respectively, with 8 bases between them. DNA of the CDR3: TGTGCCAGCAGTCAGTCAAGCTCCTACAATGAGCAGTTCTTC. Its translation is CASSQSSSYNEQFF.

This chain uses TRBV4-3 with TRBJ2-7; no reliable D call. CDR1 is LGHNA, CDR2 YSLEER, per germline. This CDR3 has 13 residues. V lost 0 bases and J lost 6, with 9 bases in between. CDR3 sequence: CASSQDIDGEQYF. CDR3 nucleotides: TGCGCCAGCAGCCAAGATATAGATGGCGAGCAGTACTTC.

The rearrangement links TRBV12-3 or TRBV12-4 to TRBJ1-3, with a tentative D call TRBD1 (5 bases). The CDR3 runs 16 residues. V lost 7 bases to trimming and J lost 0 bases, with 16 bases between them. CDR3 nucleotide sequence: TGTGCCAGCACCCTGGGGCCCGGGAGCTCTGGAAACACCATATATTTT. This sequence encodes CASTLGPGSSGNTIYF.

This clonotype was found many times. The chain couples TRBV7-2 to TRBJ2-1; a weak D match, TRBD1 (6 bases). Germline lookup yields CDR1 SGHTA and CDR2 FQGNSA. Trimming pared 1 base from V and 2 bases from J, leaving 12 bases between. The CDR3 runs 16 residues. The CDR3 DNA reads TGTGCCAGCAGCTTAGGCCTGGGGGCTACCTACAATGAGCAGTTCTTC. This sequence encodes CASSLGLGATYNEQFF.